This TCR beta chain stems from a study of CXCR3-negative and CXCR3-positive naive CD8 T cells. General study findings and limits: No difference in surface CD5 was seen between naive subsets, and TCR strength was inferred from TRB CDR3 properties. CXCR3-expressing naive cells carried TRB CDR3s more hydrophobic than those of CXCR3-negative naive cells.

Turning to this clonotype: Its antigen is unknown.

CDR3 length equals 19 residues. Per the germline V gene, CDR1 is LGHNA and CDR2 is YSLEER. cDNA libraries for TRB were generated by 5' RACE incorporating UMI labels. From the 5' RACE reads, TCRdb lists one entry per CDR3 protein and no DNA. This sample's table has about 120,000 distinct CDR3 sequences. The V and J genes are TRBV4-3 and TRBJ2-7; TCRdb outputs TRBD2, but without DNA this stays unchecked. Material: naive CXCR3+ CD8+ T cells from blood. Stated subset: CD45RO-CCR7+CD27+CD95- naive CD8+ T cells expressing CXCR3 (TNR3+). This TCR came from a human donor in good health. Some clones in this sample may be carry-over from other donors' samples. Here the CDR3 reads CASSQDWPSGGGWDNEQYF.